The 23 T cell receptor beta chains below come from one sample, sequenced in a study of Ad26.COV2.S vaccination and SARS-CoV-2 variants. The treatment is: some 20 received Ad26.COV2.S at low or high dose, single or two shots; roughly 5 received placebo; per-sample allocation not given. Vaccine and placebo recipients were sampled on day 63 after the first injection. Clones were sequenced by immunoSEQ multiplex PCR, and TCRdb holds only the in-frame ones, with some missing. The data contain approximately 280,000 clones, roughly 86% of them singletons. Sequencing was performed on peripheral blood, taken in a trial of Ad26.COV2.S vaccine versus placebo. The receptors originated from a person aged 18-65 years who received the Ad26.COV2.S COVID-19 vaccine or a placebo.

The count of this clone is one. The chain employs TRBV7-2 and TRBJ1-1; D might be TRBD1 (5 bases). The CDR3 has 13 residues. Germline CDR1 reads SGHTA; CDR2 reads FQGNSA. Trimming took 6 bases from V and 1 from J, leaving 9 bases between them. CDR3 region: CASSEQGNTEAFF. The CDR3 DNA follows: TGTGCCAGCAGTGAGCAGGGGAACACTGAAGCTTTCTTT.

This sequence joins TRBV29-1 and TRBJ2-1; 9 bases match TRBD2. The CDR3 runs to 14 residues. The germline gives CDR1 SQVTM, CDR2 ANQGSEA. V shed 6 bases and J 7 bases; nucleotides not matched to a gene: 10. CDR3 coding DNA: TGCAGCGTAACCACTAGCGGGTTACGGAATGAGCAGTTCTTC. Translating it yields CSVTTSGLRNEQFF.

This clone was observed a single time. The V call is TRBV4-2, the J call TRBJ2-7; D might be TRBD2 (6 bases). Deletions cut 4 bases from V and 2 bases from J, with 12 bases between. The germline V gene encodes CDR1 LGHNA and CDR2 YNFKEQ. The CDR3 consists of 14 residues. CDR3 nucleotides: TGTGCCAGCAGCCGGGTTGCGGGGACCTACGAGCAGTACTTC. Translated: CASSRVAGTYEQYF.

The chain carries TRBV5-4 and TRBJ2-3; 12 bases match TRBD2. Per germline, CDR1 SGHNT and CDR2 YYREEE (reference sequence). The CDR3 extends over 16 amino acids. J lost 5 bases, V lost 2 bases, and 6 bases had no gene match. CDR3 region: CASSFPSGGARDTQYF. The DNA of the CDR3 is TGTGCCAGCAGCTTTCCTAGCGGGGGGGCCAGAGATACGCAGTATTTT.

The chain links TRBV18 to TRBJ2-7, with 8 nucleotides matching TRBD2. J was trimmed by 5 bases and V by 4 bases; bases with no gene match: 4. In germline, CDR1 is KGHSH, CDR2 LQKENI. The CDR3 is made up of 13 amino acids. Here the CDR3 reads CASSLGSGNEQYF. CDR3 DNA: TGTGCCAGCTCACTTGGTAGCGGGAACGAGCAGTACTTC.

The rearrangement links TRBV4-3 to TRBJ1-5; D uncertain. The V end lost 0 bases, the J end lost 1 base, and 7 bases lay between the germline ends. The CDR3 covers 15 residues. Germline V lookup: CDR1 LGHNA, CDR2 YSLEER. CDR3 nucleotides: TGCGCCAGCAGCCAAGAATGGGGAAGCAATCAGCCCCAGCATTTT. Translating gives CASSQEWGSNQPQHF.

The chain recombines TRBV11-2 with TRBJ2-5; maybe TRBD1 (6 bases). With 1 base removed from V and 0 bases from J, the gap between germline ends came to 12 bases. Germline CDR1 SGHAT, CDR2 FQNNGV. This CDR3 has 16 residues. Here the CDR3 DNA reads TGTGCCAGCAGCTTAGTTGGGGGCCTGTACCAAGAGACCCAGTACTTC. It encodes CASSLVGGLYQETQYF.

J is TRBJ1-1 and V is TRBV4-1; a possible D gene is TRBD1 (6 bases). Trimming stripped 3 bases from V and 1 base from J, with 12 bases between. The germline CDR1 and CDR2 sequences are MGHRA and YSYEKL. There are 15 residues in the CDR3. The CDR3 DNA reads TGCGCCAGCAGCCAGACAGGCAAGGGGAACACTGAAGCTTTCTTT. As protein: CASSQTGKGNTEAFF.

With regard to this clone: This same CDR3 is encoded by further DNA sequences in the sample. The chain is built from TRBV5-1 and TRBJ2-1, with 7 bases fitting TRBD2. Germline CDR1 and CDR2: SGHRS and YFSETQ. The V gene end was trimmed by 0 bases and the J gene end by 0 bases; junction bases not matched to a gene: 3. The CDR3 runs 16 residues. DNA for the CDR3: TGCGCCAGCAGCTTGGCGCCTAGCGGCTCCTACAATGAGCAGTTCTTC. Protein sequence: CASSLAPSGSYNEQFF. The full variable domain, rest sourced from reference TRBV5-1 and TRBJ2-1, is KAGVTQTPRYLIKTRGQQVTLSCSPISGHRSVSWYQQTPGQGLQFLFEYFSETQRNKGNFPGRFSGRQFSNSRSEMNVSTLELGDSALYLCASSLAPSGSYNEQFFGPGTRLTVL.

V usage is TRBV27 and J usage is TRBJ2-1; TRBD1 agrees at 8 bases. The V gene end was trimmed by 7 bases and the J gene end by 4 bases; junction bases not matched to a gene: 6. Germline V gene lookup returns CDR1 MNHEY and CDR2 SMNVEV (reference sequence). CDR3 length equals 14 residues. The chain's CDR3 is CASMRTGSYNEQFF. CDR3 bases: TGTGCCAGCATGCGGACAGGGTCGTACAATGAGCAGTTCTTC.

V gene TRBV6-5 combines with J gene TRBJ2-7; 12 bases match TRBD2. This CDR3 spans 12 amino acids. Per the germline V gene, CDR1 is MNHEY and CDR2 is SVGAGI. With 8 bases clipped from V and 12 bases from J, the junction kept 8 bases outside the gene matches. CDR3 nucleotide sequence: TGTGCCAGCGGGACTAGCGGGCCAAGTGCGTACTTC. This translates into CASGTSGPSAYF.

The chain employs TRBV5-1 and TRBJ1-4; weak D call: TRBD1 (5 bases). Germline V gene sequence: CDR1 SGHRS, CDR2 YFSETQ. The CDR3 has 14 residues. V lost 1 base and J 6 bases, leaving 10 bases between the germline ends. The CDR3 DNA follows: TGCGCCAGCAGCTTGTCGGGGGAGGATGAAAAACTGTTTTTT. Its translation is CASSLSGEDEKLFF.

The rearrangement joins TRBV6-1 to TRBJ1-2; D gene unclear. V lost 2 bases to trimming and J lost 8 bases, with 12 bases between them. CDR3 length: 13 amino acids. The V gene's germline CDR1 is MNHNS and CDR2 SASEGT. CDR3 nucleotide sequence: TGTGCCAGCAGTGAAACGACGGGCCGGGGCTACACCTTC. Protein sequence: CASSETTGRGYTF.

This chain links TRBV2 with TRBJ2-3, with D possibly being TRBD1 (6 bases). The CDR3 is made up of 15 amino acids. Trimming removed 6 bases from V and 3 bases from J, with 16 bases in between. CDR1 SNHLY and CDR2 FYNNEI come from the germline V gene. CDR3 sequence (DNA): TGTGCCAGCAGAGGACAGACCTTAGGGACAGATACGCAGTATTTT. Its protein product is CASRGQTLGTDTQYF.

The chain has TRBV7-2 and TRBJ2-7; D call uncertain. The germline CDR1 and CDR2 sequences are SGHTA and FQGNSA. V lost 2 bases, J lost 2 bases, and 13 bases lay in between. The CDR3 is 15 amino acids. The CDR3 DNA follows: TGTGCCAGCAGCTTAATAGGCTACCCCACCTACGAGCAGTACTTC. It translates to CASSLIGYPTYEQYF.

The chain has TRBV7-6 and TRBJ1-3, with TRBD1 matching 7 bases. The CDR3 spans 17 residues. Per germline, CDR1 SGHVS and CDR2 FNYEAQ. The V gene end was trimmed by 5 bases and the J gene end by 0 bases; junction bases not matched to a gene: 10. The CDR3 bases are TGTGCCAGCAGCCATAGGGGGCAGGGGAGCTCTGGAAACACCATATATTTT. Protein product: CASSHRGQGSSGNTIYF.

The gene calls are TRBV20-1 and TRBJ2-3; D could derive from TRBD1 or TRBD2 (5 bases each). V shed 3 bases and J shed 0 bases, with 10 bases lying between them. The CDR3 contains 14 residues. The germline CDR1 and CDR2 sequences are DFQATT and SNEGSKA (reference sequence). CDR3 protein: CSASVGTSTDTQYF. The CDR3 DNA reads TGCAGTGCTAGTGTTGGGACGAGCACAGATACGCAGTATTTT.

The chain joins TRBV6-5 to TRBJ1-2, with D possibly matching TRBD1 (6 bases). Trimming took 6 bases from V and 6 from J, leaving 14 bases between them. The length of the CDR3 is 13 residues. The germline gives CDR1 MNHEY, CDR2 SVGAGI. The CDR3 nucleotides are TGTGCCAGCAGGAATATACAGGGACATGGCTACACCTTC. It codes for CASRNIQGHGYTF.

This sequence joins TRBV11-2 and TRBJ2-7; a weak D match, TRBD1 (7 bases). CDR3 length: 16 amino acids. Germline CDR1 and CDR2: SGHAT and FQNNGV. V shed 5 bases and J shed 2 bases, with 19 bases lying between them. This chain's CDR3 is CASSPRGGDSTYEQYF. For the CDR3, the DNA is TGTGCCAGCAGCCCACGTGGCGGGGACAGTACCTACGAGCAGTACTTC.

V is TRBV7-3 and J is TRBJ2-7; D gene unclear. V lost 2 bases and J lost 2, with 10 bases in between. The germline gives CDR1 SGHTA, CDR2 FQGTGA. This CDR3 contains 14 residues. Here the CDR3 DNA reads TGTGCCAGCAGCTTAGGAACAGCCCCCTACGAGCAGTACTTC. This encodes CASSLGTAPYEQYF.

The CDR3 bases are TGTGCCATCAGAAGGGGAGGACAAGGCCACTATGGCTACACCTTC. Protein: CAIRRGGQGHYGYTF. This chain connects TRBV10-3 to TRBJ1-2; the D gene is possibly TRBD1 (5 bases). The V end was cut by 6 bases, the J end by 3 bases, with 17 bases between. Looked up from germline, CDR1 is ENHRY and CDR2 is SYGVKD. The CDR3 sequence is 15 residues long.

V and J are TRBV29-1 and TRBJ2-3; D perhaps matches TRBD1 (6 bases). This CDR3 has 17 amino acids. Per the germline V gene, CDR1 is SQVTM and CDR2 is ANQGSEA. V shed 0 bases and J shed 9 bases, with 25 bases lying between them. CDR3 nucleotides: TGCAGCGTTGAAGATCTTGACAGGACGAGGGCGACGTGGACGCAGTATTTT. Amino acid sequence: CSVEDLDRTRATWTQYF.

This clone was seen only a few times. The V and J genes are TRBV18 and TRBJ1-5; D call uncertain. From germline, CDR1 is KGHSH and CDR2 LQKENI. The CDR3 is 14 amino acids. V lost 2 bases, J lost 7 bases, and 12 bases lay in between. CDR3: CASSPLLADQPQHF. CDR3 nucleotides: TGTGCCAGCTCACCATTATTGGCAGACCAGCCCCAGCATTTT.